Below are 29 T cell receptor beta chains sequenced from a single sample in a study of OX40 agonist ivuxolimab in advanced cancers. Profiled with immunoSEQ multiplex PCR; TCRdb holds only in-frame clones, not every one. Here the sample spans some 100,000 clones, about 85% being singletons. Source: CD4+ or CD8+ T cells sorted from blood, taken in a trial of the OX40 agonist ivuxolimab. The receptors originated from an adult with an advanced solid tumor such as melanoma, head and neck, liver or kidney cancer.

The chain links TRBV5-1 to TRBJ2-5, with D perhaps matching TRBD1 (7 bases). The CDR3 consists of 16 residues. The V end was cut by 4 bases, the J end by 5 bases, with 21 bases between. From germline, CDR1 is SGHRS and CDR2 YFSETQ. In DNA, the CDR3 is TGCGCCAGCAGCCCCGGAGGGTCGACAGGGATGGAGACCCAGTACTTC. It yields the protein CASSPGGSTGMETQYF.

The chain carries TRBV2 and TRBJ1-6; the D gene is possibly TRBD1 (5 bases). Germline loops: CDR1 SNHLY, CDR2 FYNNEI. The CDR3 loop spans 13 amino acids. The V gene lost 2 bases and the J gene lost 9 bases, with 8 bases spanning the gap. The DNA of the CDR3 is TGTGCCAGCAGTGAACAGGGAGGTTCACCCCTCCACTTT. Translated: CASSEQGGSPLHF. The full variable domain, rest sourced from reference TRBV2 and TRBJ1-6, is EPEVTQTPSHQVTQMGQEVILRCVPISNHLYFYWYRQILGQKVEFLVSFYNNEISEKSEIFDDQFSVERPDGSNFTLKIRSTKLEDSAMYFCASSEQGGSPLHFGNGTRLTVT.

The rearrangement uses TRBV7-2 and TRBJ2-7; the D gene is possibly TRBD1 (6 bases). V lost 4 bases and J lost 1, with 11 bases in between. The CDR3 consists of 14 residues. The germline V gene has CDR1 SGHTA and CDR2 FQGNSA. This CDR3 is CASSYRQESYEQYF. The CDR3 nucleotides read TGTGCCAGCAGCTACCGACAGGAGTCCTACGAGCAGTACTTC.

The J gene is TRBJ2-1, the V gene TRBV28; no definite D call. Trimming left V 3 bases short and J 3 bases short, with 3 bases between. Germline V gives CDR1 MDHEN, CDR2 SYDVKM. The CDR3 spans 12 residues. The CDR3 DNA sequence: TGTGCCAGCAGTTTTTACTACAATGAGCAGTTCTTC. Translated, it gives CASSFYYNEQFF.

The gene calls are TRBV30 and TRBJ2-7, with 8 bases that match TRBD2. CDR1 is GTSNPN and CDR2 is SVGIG in the germline V gene (reference sequence). V dropped 2 bases and J dropped 4; count of bases not matched to a gene: 10. This CDR3 is 15 amino acids long. CDR3 in amino acids: CAWSWPWRGEYEQYF. The CDR3 DNA sequence: TGTGCCTGGAGTTGGCCGTGGCGGGGGGAGTACGAGCAGTACTTC.

V is TRBV18 and J is TRBJ2-7; D is possibly TRBD2 (5 bases). Germline-derived CDR1 and CDR2 are KGHSH and LQKENI. The V gene lost 6 bases and the J gene lost 4 bases, with 16 bases spanning the gap. The CDR3 has 14 residues. The CDR3 bases are TGTGCCAGCTCCCGCCCGAGCGGACCTTACGAGCAGTACTTC. Amino acid sequence: CASSRPSGPYEQYF.

CDR3 sequence reads: CASTPRDRSNTEAFF. The CDR3 bases are TGTGCCAGCACCCCCCGGGACAGGTCGAACACTGAAGCTTTCTTT. V usage is TRBV6-1 and J usage is TRBJ1-1, with 8 positions matching TRBD1. From germline, CDR1 is MNHNS and CDR2 SASEGT. The CDR3 loop spans 15 amino acids. Trimming removed 7 bases from V and 1 base from J; junction bases left unmatched: 8.

The rearrangement links TRBV18 to TRBJ1-4; D ambiguous. There are 15 residues in the CDR3. Germline CDR1 is KGHSH and CDR2 is LQKENI. Trimming pared 1 base from V and 2 bases from J, leaving 8 bases between. CDR3 sequence (DNA): TGTGCCAGCTCACCACTTGCCGGGACTAATGAAAAACTGTTTTTT. Translating gives CASSPLAGTNEKLFF.

The V gene is TRBV27, the J gene TRBJ2-3, with D tentatively TRBD1 or TRBD2 (6 bases each). The CDR3 is 17 amino acids. Looked up from germline, CDR1 is MNHEY and CDR2 is SMNVEV (reference sequence). V was cut by 5 bases and J by 2 bases, with 20 bases left in between. The CDR3 protein is CASSPQGGQRVTDTQYF. CDR3 in DNA: TGTGCCAGCAGTCCCCAAGGAGGACAGCGGGTCACAGATACGCAGTATTTT.

V gene TRBV11-1 combines with J gene TRBJ2-2; the D gene is possibly TRBD1 (6 bases). The ends were cut back, 1 base at V and 3 bases at J, with 6 bases in the middle. CDR3 size: 14 residues. From germline, CDR1 is SGHAT and CDR2 FQDESV (reference sequence). This CDR3 reads CASSLDRDTGELFF. CDR3 nucleotide sequence: TGTGCCAGCAGCTTAGACAGGGACACCGGGGAGCTGTTTTTT.

This clone showed up just once. The CDR3 DNA reads TGCGCCAGCAGCGAAGTAGGACAGATTACTCTTAGCAATCAGCCCCAGCATTTT. Protein: CASSEVGQITLSNQPQHF. The V and J genes are TRBV4-3 and TRBJ1-5, with D maybe TRBD1 (6 bases). The ends were cut back, 5 bases at V and 0 bases at J, with 20 bases in the middle. The length of the CDR3 is 18 residues. Germline lookup yields CDR1 LGHNA and CDR2 YSLEER.

This rearrangement joins TRBV4-3 to TRBJ1-2; 9 bases are a match to TRBD1. Germline CDR1 is LGHNA and CDR2 is YSLEER. Unmatched junction bases numbered 7, after V lost 0 bases and J lost 8 bases. The CDR3 totals 15 residues. This CDR3 reads CASSQDLQGARGYTF. CDR3 bases: TGCGCCAGCAGCCAAGATCTACAGGGGGCGCGGGGCTACACCTTC.

This clone was recorded only once. The chain joins TRBV20-1 to TRBJ1-1; D gene uncertain. V lost 0 bases and J lost 11, with 7 bases in between. Germline V gene data show CDR1 as DFQATT and CDR2 as SNEGSKA (reference sequence). There are 10 residues in the CDR3. DNA for the CDR3: TGCAGTGCTAGAGAGGGTTACGCTTTCTTT. The encoded protein is CSAREGYAFF.

This clone was seen more than once but under ten times. The J gene is TRBJ1-2, the V gene TRBV6-5, with 9 bases that match TRBD1. Germline assignment: CDR1 MNHEY and CDR2 SVGAGI. Trimming at V came to 6 bases and at J to 4 bases, leaving 9 bases not matched to a gene. The CDR3 has 15 residues. DNA of the CDR3: TGTGCCAGCAGCCCTACAGGGGGCGCGGGCTATGGCTACACCTTC. Encoded protein: CASSPTGGAGYGYTF.

The rearrangement links TRBV5-1 to TRBJ1-6; possibly TRBD1 for D (5 bases). Trimming took off 2 bases at V and 6 bases at J, with 9 bases between the two ends. Germline values: CDR1 SGHRS, CDR2 YFSETQ. CDR3 length: 14 residues. This chain's CDR3 is CASSLQEANSPLHF. The CDR3 DNA reads as TGCGCCAGCAGCTTACAGGAGGCTAATTCACCCCTCCACTTT.

The rearrangement links TRBV9 to TRBJ2-2; D unclear. In germline, CDR1 is SGDLS, CDR2 YYNGEE. The germline V and J ends were trimmed by 5 bases and 3 bases, with 11 bases remaining between them. This CDR3 is 14 amino acids long. The CDR3 nucleotides are TGTGCCAGCAGGAACAAATCTGACACCGGGGAGCTGTTTTTT. Amino acid sequence: CASRNKSDTGELFF. Full variable domain (remainder filled in from reference TRBV9 and TRBJ2-2): DSGVTQTPKHLITATGQRVTLRCSPRSGDLSVYWYQQSLDQGLQFLIQYYNGEERAKGNILERFSAQQFPDLHSELNLSSLELGDSALYFCASRNKSDTGELFFGEGSRLTVL.

The V and J genes are TRBV5-1 and TRBJ1-2; D is ambiguous. Germline CDR1 SGHRS, CDR2 YFSETQ. The CDR3 length is 13 residues. V was shortened by 1 base and J by 0 bases, with 4 bases between the two germline ends. The CDR3 region is CASSLSTNYGYTF. The CDR3, as DNA: TGCGCCAGCAGCTTGTCCACTAACTATGGCTACACCTTC. The full variable domain, in which reference TRBV5-1 and TRBJ1-2 provide the parts outside the CDR3, is KAGVTQTPRYLIKTRGQQVTLSCSPISGHRSVSWYQQTPGQGLQFLFEYFSETQRNKGNFPGRFSGRQFSNSRSEMNVSTLELGDSALYLCASSLSTNYGYTFGSGTRLTVV.

The rearrangement links TRBV5-4 to TRBJ2-5; D possibly uses TRBD1 or TRBD2 (5 bases each). The V end lost 1 base, the J end lost 1 base, and 14 bases lay between the germline ends. Germline-derived CDR1 and CDR2 are SGHNT and YYREEE (reference sequence). This CDR3 spans 16 amino acids. CDR3 in DNA: TGTGCCAGCAGCTTGTCGGCCGGGGCACTCCAAGAGACCCAGTACTTC. Protein sequence: CASSLSAGALQETQYF.

The chain links TRBV7-3 to TRBJ2-2, with D uncertain. The CDR3 runs to 14 residues. V was cut by 1 base and J by 0 bases, with 3 bases left in between. From germline, CDR1 is SGHTA and CDR2 FQGTGA. DNA for the CDR3: TGTGCCAGCAGCTTAAGTACGAACACCGGGGAGCTGTTTTTT. This sequence encodes CASSLSTNTGELFF. Looking up the rest from reference TRBV7-3 and TRBJ2-2 gives the full variable domain: GAGVSQTPSNKVTEKGKYVELRCDPISGHTALYWYRQSLGQGPEFLIYFQGTGAADDSGLPNDRFFAVRPEGSVSTLKIQRTERGDSAVYLCASSLSTNTGELFFGEGSRLTVL.

The gene calls are TRBV11-1 and TRBJ2-7; D ambiguous. Germline V gene lookup returns CDR1 SGHAT and CDR2 FQDESV (reference sequence). The CDR3 extends over 13 amino acids. Trimming shortened V by 3 bases and J by 7 bases, and 13 bases separated the two germline ends. The CDR3 DNA reads as TGTGCCAGCAGCTTTGATAGGTCGGTTGAGCAGTACTTC. This translates into CASSFDRSVEQYF. Supplemented by reference TRBV11-1 and TRBJ2-7, the full variable domain reads EAEVAQSPRYKITEKSQAVAFWCDPISGHATLYWYRQILGQGPELLVQFQDESVVDDSQLPKDRFSAERLKGVDSTLKIQPAELGDSAMYLCASSFDRSVEQYFGPGTRLTVT.

This chain uses TRBV27 with TRBJ2-6; D remains unclear. CDR3 length: 18 residues. V was shortened by 4 bases and J by 1 base, with 17 bases between the two germline ends. The germline V gene encodes CDR1 MNHEY and CDR2 SMNVEV (reference sequence). CDR3 in DNA: TGTGCCAGCAGTTCGGCCGACGGTGCTCGGTCTGGGGCCAACGTCCTGACTTTC. Protein sequence: CASSSADGARSGANVLTF.

This clone was recorded once. The CDR3 DNA reads TGTGCCAGCTCACTCTACAAGAACCCACTTGGAAATGAAAAACTGTTTTTT. Its translation: CASSLYKNPLGNEKLFF. This rearrangement joins TRBV18 to TRBJ1-4; no definite D call. This CDR3 is 17 amino acids long. The V and J ends lost 4 bases and 5 bases respectively, with 20 bases between them. Germline V lookup: CDR1 KGHSH, CDR2 LQKENI.

The chain uses TRBV5-3 and TRBJ1-5; 7 positions match TRBD1. TRBV5-3 counts as an open reading frame of uncertain function. This CDR3 is 21 amino acids long. V lost 1 base, J lost 0 bases, and 19 bases stayed unmatched. This CDR3 reads CARSLLPSPGQKSYSNQPQHF. As DNA, the CDR3 is TGTGCCAGAAGCTTGCTCCCCAGCCCGGGACAGAAGTCGTATAGCAATCAGCCCCAGCATTTT.

This clone occurred once. J is TRBJ2-1 and V is TRBV29-1, with D possibly being TRBD1 (7 bases). The CDR3 extends over 12 amino acids. V shed 6 bases and J shed 15 bases, with 21 bases lying between them. Germline values: CDR1 SQVTM, CDR2 ANQGSEA. The CDR3 here is CSVGTPGGTPFF. DNA for the CDR3: TGCAGCGTCGGGACTCCAGGGGGGACCCCGTTCTTC.

CDR3 coding DNA: TGTGCCAGCAGCTTAAAGATAGCGGGTGGCACAGATACGCAGTATTTT. The encoded protein is CASSLKIAGGTDTQYF. The chain recombines TRBV7-3 with TRBJ2-3; 7 bases are a match to TRBD2. The J segment lost 1 base and the V segment lost 1 base, leaving 5 bases of the junction unmatched. This CDR3 is 16 amino acids long. The germline CDR1 and CDR2 sequences are SGHTA and FQGTGA.

This chain's CDR3 is CASSVGDRDNQPQHF. The CDR3 nucleotides are TGTGCCAGCAGCGTAGGCGACAGGGACAATCAGCCCCAGCATTTT. The chain has TRBV9 and TRBJ1-5; 7 bases agree with TRBD1. CDR1 is SGDLS, CDR2 YYNGEE, per germline. Trimming at V came to 0 bases and at J to 3 bases, leaving 3 bases not matched to a gene. There are 15 residues in the CDR3.

This chain connects TRBV11-2 to TRBJ1-4; 7 positions match TRBD1. The CDR3 covers 15 residues. Germline CDR1 is SGHAT and CDR2 is FQNNGV. Germline trimming cut 5 bases from V and 8 bases from J; bases unmatched to any gene: 11. CDR3 protein: CASSTRDSGLEKLFF. The CDR3 DNA follows: TGTGCCAGCAGCACAAGGGACAGTGGCCTCGAAAAACTGTTTTTT.

The V gene is TRBV19, the J gene TRBJ1-2, with a tentative D call TRBD1 (6 bases). The CDR3 spans 13 residues. Germline CDR1 reads LNHDA; CDR2 reads SQIVND (reference sequence). With 1 base removed from V and 6 bases from J, the gap between germline ends came to 9 bases. The CDR3 reads CASSIVQGDGYTF. CDR3 bases: TGTGCCAGTAGTATAGTACAGGGAGATGGCTACACCTTC.

The genes are TRBV6-5 and TRBJ1-5; tentatively, D is TRBD1 (6 bases). The CDR3 consists of 13 residues. Germline CDR1 and CDR2: MNHEY and SVGAGI. The V and J ends lost 6 bases and 7 bases respectively, with 13 bases between them. The CDR3 nucleotides are TGTGCCAGCAGCCTTACAGGGTTCCAGCCCCAGCATTTT. This gives the protein CASSLTGFQPQHF.